The T cell receptor beta chain under discussion was sequenced for a study of technical replicates of blood from a handful of donors. The germline gives CDR1 LNHNV, CDR2 YYDKDF (reference sequence). V dropped 0 bases and J dropped 3; count of bases not matched to a gene: 1. The length of the CDR3 is 15 residues. TCRdb's table, derived via immunoSEQ multiplex PCR, lists solely in-frame clones and lacks some. This table holds about 53,000 clones, approximately 86% found once. As for this clone: The same CDR3 also results from other DNA sequences found in this sample.

This receptor was taken from a human donor in good health. Some clones in this sample may be carry-over from other donors' samples. V and J are TRBV15 and TRBJ1-4; 7 bases line up with TRBD1. Material: PBMCs. The DNA for the CDR3 is TGTGCCACCAGCAGAGATCAGGGGGCTAATGAAAAACTGTTTTTT. As protein: CATSRDQGANEKLFF.